This T cell receptor beta chain appears in the sequencing data of a study of shared clonotypes between healthy human individuals. Details on this clone: No antigen is known for it.

Several immunoSEQ plates held equal portions of the genomic DNA taken from each subset. Clones were read by immunoSEQ multiplex PCR, and TCRdb kept only the in-frame ones, dropping some. The sample consists of millions of clones, 90% to 95% of them appearing once. The V gene's germline CDR1 is WNHNN and CDR2 SYGVQD (reference sequence). V dropped 4 bases and J dropped 4 bases, with 11 bases sitting between them. The CDR3 spans 13 residues. General study points: Memory subsets generally showed smaller estimated richness than naive subsets did.

The genes are TRBV10-1 and TRBJ2-7; maybe TRBD2 (5 bases). The sample comprised naive CD4+ T cells sorted from blood. The subset was: CD45RA+ positively selected. This TCR was sampled from a man between 18 and 29 years old in good health. The CDR3 loop is CASSAGFGYEQYF. The CDR3 nucleotides are TGCGCCAGCAGTGCGGGGTTTGGATACGAGCAGTACTTC.